This entry concerns a single TCR beta chain. Its antigen is unidentified. This table comes from immunoSEQ multiplex PCR, and its TCRdb copy is limited to in-frame clones, with some not included. The sample holds about 110,000 clones, around nine tenths seen once. This CDR3 comprises 13 residues. Trimming cost V 6 bases and J 6 bases, with 13 bases left between them. These data are taken from a study of T cell responses to AZD1222 COVID-19 vaccine. Overall study findings and caveats: Compared with day 0, the breadth and depth of the Spike-specific TCR repertoire rose significantly after two doses of AZD1222. The donors showed a predominance of white British ancestry and of females, with possible underestimation of clonal diversity. Just a handful of AZD1222 recipients tested seropositive at baseline. Sampled repertoires all dated from after the peak T cell response.

The sample in question was peripheral blood, obtained 28 days after the second AZD1222 dose. This clonotype was obtained from an adult who received the AZD1222 COVID-19 vaccine. The chain carries TRBV12-3 or TRBV12-4 and TRBJ2-3; TRBD1 might be the D (6 bases). This CDR3 reads CASRPTGWDTQYF. The CDR3 coding sequence is TGTGCCAGCAGACCCACAGGGTGGGATACGCAGTATTTT.